The rows below give T cell receptor beta chains drawn from one sample of a study of regulatory and conventional T cells in breast cancer. TCRdb recomputed calls from the PCR reads with MiXCR, one row per CDR3 protein. The sample has roughly 10,000 distinct CDR3 sequences; about 35% are singletons. The source material was conventional T cells from blood. The receptors derive from a male donor in good health. Both conserved end residues are part of each CDR3.

CDR3 protein	V gene	J gene
CASSLVVQEQYF	TRBV7-2	TRBJ2-7
CASRPRLDYNSPLHF	TRBV28	TRBJ1-6
CATQDRRYQETQYF	TRBV24-1	TRBJ2-5
CASSLSSGGATDTQYF	TRBV12-3/TRBV12-4	TRBJ2-3
CASRAGGGNYGYTF	TRBV12-3/TRBV12-4	TRBJ1-2
CASSEALQGTQYF	TRBV2	TRBJ2-5
CASSYDRLITDTQYF	TRBV6-5	TRBJ2-3
CASTGTGATRGNQPQHF	TRBV6-1	TRBJ1-5
CASSQVPQADYEQYF	TRBV4-2	TRBJ2-7
CASSLLGGDKTEAFF	TRBV7-9	TRBJ1-1
CASSFGTGSNEQFF	TRBV5-1	TRBJ2-1
CASSLGGNKNIQYF	TRBV11-1	TRBJ2-4
CASSRTGSRTNTQYF	TRBV6-5	TRBJ2-3
CASRAGNTIYF	TRBV6-6	TRBJ1-3
CASSLAPSSRGYTF	TRBV5-1	TRBJ1-2
CASKPGRQTTYEQYF	TRBV7-2	TRBJ2-7
CASSSRLPQETQYF	TRBV7-2	TRBJ2-5
CASSRGQGLSYEQYF	TRBV4-3	TRBJ2-7
CASSPVRAAWADTQYF	TRBV3-1	TRBJ2-3
CASRGGKVTDTQYF	TRBV6-2/TRBV6-3	TRBJ2-3
CASSLAGWGGAWNEQFF	TRBV7-9	TRBJ2-1
CASHSHSSQPQHF	TRBV2	TRBJ1-5
CASRQGAATEAFF	TRBV6-1	TRBJ1-1
CASTKRGSYNEQFF	TRBV12-3/TRBV12-4	TRBJ2-1
CASSTLAGGNNEQFF	TRBV18	TRBJ2-1
CSASKGGMNTEAFF	TRBV20-1	TRBJ1-1
CATSDPGQNEQFF	TRBV24-1	TRBJ2-1
CSVGLAGGTQYF	TRBV29-1	TRBJ2-5
CASSLGGPGTGGLANSPPHF	TRBV7-2	TRBJ1-6
CASSPRLAGPDTQYF	TRBV12-3/TRBV12-4	TRBJ2-3
CASSSSSSSYNEQFF	TRBV5-1	TRBJ2-1
CASSLEWAEAFF	TRBV5-5	TRBJ1-1
CAWSTPGRSVPYEQYF	TRBV30	TRBJ2-7
CASSSSGSPRETQYF	TRBV5-1	TRBJ2-5
CASSSRTSGGARTQYF	TRBV2	TRBJ2-5
CASNAGEGQPQHF	TRBV2	TRBJ1-5
CASSSGQGAVRETQYF	TRBV5-1	TRBJ2-5
CASTFLRGPPNPQHF	TRBV7-9	TRBJ1-5
CASSLGHSGTGELFF	TRBV7-2	TRBJ2-2
CASSPFVSSGVYNEQFF	TRBV18	TRBJ2-1
CASSLGSGQGNYEQYF	TRBV5-1	TRBJ2-7
CASGFPAGINNEQFF	TRBV6-2/TRBV6-3	TRBJ2-1
CAIRRAGNEQFF	TRBV10-3	TRBJ2-1
CSAPRLGESTDTQYF	TRBV20-1	TRBJ2-3
CAGSLEPTDTQYF	TRBV7-2	TRBJ2-3
CASSYGWGGRVSPTNEKLFF	TRBV7-2	TRBJ1-4
CASSLWQTYEQYF	TRBV3-1	TRBJ2-7
CSARAGGLTDTQYF	TRBV20-1	TRBJ2-3
CASSSRDRHTDTQYF	TRBV12-3/TRBV12-4	TRBJ2-3
CASSLAAGESYEQYF	TRBV7-2	TRBJ2-7
CASSAGTEKLFF	TRBV2	TRBJ1-4
CASSHLRRNGQFF	TRBV4-2	TRBJ2-1
CASSLSGTDKTQYF	TRBV12-3/TRBV12-4	TRBJ2-5
CASSGRTGSNEQYF	TRBV7-9	TRBJ2-7
CAISEAENTEAFF	TRBV10-3	TRBJ1-1
CASSLQATGYGYTF	TRBV7-9	TRBJ1-2
CASSPRQGSGNTIYF	TRBV7-2	TRBJ1-3
CASSFTDTQYF	TRBV12-3/TRBV12-4	TRBJ2-3
CASSSRGYGNTIYF	TRBV7-9	TRBJ1-3